Listed below are T cell receptor beta chains from one sample, sequenced in a study of T cell repertoires in aging, cancer and after chemotherapy. TCRdb passed the multiplex PCR reads through MiXCR, listing each CDR3 protein once. The table has a few thousand distinct CDR3 sequences, under 45% seen once. Sequences were obtained from blood. These TCRs come from a human donor with a solid tumor. The CDR3 runs from the conserved cysteine through the conserved F or W. A D gene is named only where the DNA matches it firmly. Size is stated for part of the rows, as once, few or many counts, or as a class when the clone is expanded.

V	size	J	D	CDR3	DNA
TRBV20-1	.	TRBJ2-7	.	CSASGGRVSSYEQYF	TGCAGTGCTAGTGGGGGACGGGTCAGCTCCTACGAGCAGTACTTC
TRBV7-6	.	TRBJ2-1	TRBD2	CASSLRGGNEQFF	TGTGCCAGCAGCTTACGGGGGGGAAATGAGCAGTTCTTC
TRBV6-5	.	TRBJ1-1	.	CASSYGVRLDGQMNTEAFF	TGTGCCAGCAGTTACGGTGTCCGTTTGGACGGACAAATGAACACTGAAGCTTTCTTT
TRBV20-1	.	TRBJ2-7	TRBD1	CSAQDLRGGDEQYF	TGCAGTGCCCAGGACCTTAGAGGGGGCGACGAGCAGTACTTC
TRBV10-3	.	TRBJ1-2	.	CAISGLGTSPSYGYTF	TGTGCCATCAGTGGTCTAGGGACATCTCCCAGTTATGGCTACACCTTC
TRBV7-2	.	TRBJ2-3	.	CASSFGRLSTDTQYF	TGTGCCAGCAGCTTTGGCCGCCTTAGCACAGATACGCAGTATTTT
TRBV29-1	large	TRBJ2-1	.	CSVAGLFISNEQFF	TGCAGCGTTGCAGGACTATTCATAAGCAATGAGCAGTTCTTC
TRBV4-3	few	TRBJ2-1	TRBD1	CASSLPPPGQGREQFF	TGCGCCAGCAGCCTACCCCCCCCCGGACAGGGGCGTGAGCAGTTCTTC
TRBV20-1	.	TRBJ2-1	.	CSASYGRSSYNEQFF	TGCAGTGCTAGTTATGGTAGGAGCTCCTACAATGAGCAGTTCTTC
TRBV12-3/TRBV12-4	.	TRBJ2-1	TRBD2	CASSLGGGGAINEQFF	TGTGCCAGCAGTTTAGGAGGCGGGGGGGCGATCAATGAGCAGTTCTTC
TRBV28	.	TRBJ2-2	TRBD2	CASRYPTSRAGELFF	TGTGCCAGCAGGTACCCGACTAGCAGGGCCGGGGAGCTGTTTTTT
TRBV7-7	.	TRBJ1-1	.	CASSLDRNTEAFF	TGTGCTAGCAGCTTAGACCGGAACACTGAAGCTTTCTTT
TRBV20-1	.	TRBJ2-1	TRBD2	CSASSGRAFNEQFF	TGCAGTGCTAGCAGCGGGAGGGCCTTCAATGAGCAGTTCTTC
TRBV6-2/TRBV6-3	few	TRBJ2-1	TRBD2	CASSKTSGSPDEQFF	TGTGCCAGCAGTAAGACTAGCGGGAGTCCGGATGAGCAGTTCTTC
TRBV25-1	.	TRBJ1-2	.	CASSQVYNYGYTF	TGTGCCAGCAGCCAGGTATACAACTATGGCTACACCTTC
TRBV5-6	few	TRBJ1-2	.	CASSTNYPDSIYGYTF	TGTGCCAGCAGCACGAACTACCCGGACAGCATCTATGGCTACACCTTC
TRBV7-9	.	TRBJ1-2	.	CASSLKGGSFNYGYTF	TGTGCCAGCAGCTTAAAGGGGGGTTCCTTTAACTATGGCTACACCTTC
TRBV12-5	once	TRBJ2-1	.	CASGFSNEQFF	TGTGCTAGTGGTTTTTCCAATGAGCAGTTCTTC
TRBV12-3/TRBV12-4	.	TRBJ2-1	.	CASSLGGMALEQFF	TGTGCCAGCAGTTTAGGGGGGATGGCTCTGGAGCAGTTCTTC
TRBV20-1	few	TRBJ2-7	TRBD2	CSADRTSGSNEQYF	TGCAGTGCTGACCGGACTAGCGGGAGTAACGAGCAGTACTTC
TRBV7-2	few	TRBJ2-7	.	CASSLARPYEQYF	TGTGCCAGCAGCTTAGCTAGGCCCTACGAGCAGTACTTC
TRBV20-1	few	TRBJ2-7	.	CSASGLNPYEQYF	TGCAGTGCATCGGGACTGAACCCTTACGAGCAGTACTTC
TRBV2	.	TRBJ2-2	.	CASSTRTPAYTGELFF	TGTGCCAGCAGCACTCGGACGCCGGCCTACACCGGGGAGCTGTTTTTT
TRBV30	.	TRBJ2-2	TRBD1	CAWVDRGGTGELFF	TGTGCCTGGGTGGACAGGGGCGGCACCGGGGAGCTGTTTTTT
TRBV7-3	.	TRBJ2-7	.	CASSPRTGTPRRDTQYF	TGTGCCAGCAGCCCTAGGACTGGGACACCTCGTCGGGATACGCAGTACTTC
TRBV19	.	TRBJ2-1	TRBD2	CASRLQEGLAGNEQFF	TGTGCCAGTAGGTTACAAGAGGGACTAGCGGGAAATGAGCAGTTCTTC
TRBV6-1	few	TRBJ2-1	TRBD2	CASSSSTGTSGHNEQFF	TGTGCCAGCAGTTCTAGCACCGGGACTAGCGGGCACAATGAGCAGTTCTTC
TRBV5-1	.	TRBJ1-2	TRBD1	CVSSRWDRGSYGYTF	TGCGTCAGCAGCCGATGGGACAGGGGATCGTATGGCTACACCTTC